The next 29 T cell receptor beta chains were all read from a single sample in a study of blood T cells in healthy people across ages. A second PCR of roughly 7 to 11 cycles used a sample-barcoded 5' primer and a J-beta primer mix. TCRdb analysed the 5' RACE reads with MiXCR anew, one entry per CDR3 protein. The repertoire holds approximately 1,000,000 distinct CDR3 sequences, with 35% to 40% as singletons. The specimen sequenced was blood. Receptor source: a man between 18 and 35 years old in good health.

This rearrangement joins TRBV7-6 to TRBJ2-5, with D perhaps TRBD1 (6 bases). CDR1 SGHVS and CDR2 FNYEAQ come from the germline V gene. This CDR3 spans 15 amino acids. V gave up 0 bases and J gave up 3 bases, with 11 bases separating them. The CDR3 nucleotides read TGTGCCAGCAGCTTAGCGGGGGCCTTAGAAGAGACCCAGTACTTC. It encodes CASSLAGALEETQYF.

This clonotype was detected a few times. V is TRBV15 and J is TRBJ2-4; D gene uncertain. V lost 4 bases and J lost 15, with 16 bases in between. The germline V gene encodes CDR1 LNHNV and CDR2 YYDKDF (reference sequence). This CDR3 contains 12 residues. CDR3 sequence (DNA): TGTGCCACCAGCATTGGAAAAGAAGATATGTACTTC. Translating it yields CATSIGKEDMYF. The entire variable domain, with the rest obtained from reference TRBV15 and TRBJ2-4, is as follows: DAMVIQNPRYQVTQFGKPVTLSCSQTLNHNVMYWYQQKSSQAPKLLFHYYDKDFNNEADTPDNFQSRRPNTSFCFLDIRSPGLGDTAMYLCATSIGKEDMYFGAGTRLSVL.

The J gene is TRBJ2-1, the V gene TRBV19; no clear D gene. Looked up from germline, CDR1 is LNHDA and CDR2 is SQIVND (reference sequence). CDR3 length: 15 amino acids. V lost 9 bases and J 9 bases, leaving 24 bases between the germline ends. The CDR3 DNA follows: TGTGCCAGCCAAAAGGTTCGGGTCGCTCCCAGTGAGCAGTTCTTC. Amino acids: CASQKVRVAPSEQFF.

The chain's CDR3 is CSARPGSGGGNSPLHF. In nucleotides, the CDR3 is TGCAGTGCTAGACCCGGGTCGGGGGGAGGCAATTCACCCCTCCACTTT. V and J are TRBV20-1 and TRBJ1-6; D might be TRBD1 (5 bases). CDR1 and CDR2 from the germline V gene are DFQATT and SNEGSKA (reference sequence). The CDR3 spans 16 residues. The V end was cut by 2 bases, the J end by 7 bases, with 18 bases between.

This clonotype was counted a few times. This rearrangement joins TRBV10-3 to TRBJ2-7, with TRBD1 matching 7 bases. The junction had 0 bases not matched to a gene; V was cut back by 3 bases and J by 1 base. The CDR3 has 13 residues. Germline CDR1 is ENHRY and CDR2 is SYGVKD. CDR3 nucleotides: TGTGCCATCAGTGACAGGGGGTCCTACGAGCAGTACTTC. This gives the protein CAISDRGSYEQYF.

There are a few counts of this clonotype. The V gene is TRBV4-1, the J gene TRBJ1-2, with a tentative D call TRBD1 (6 bases). Germline V gene data show CDR1 as MGHRA and CDR2 as YSYEKL. V lost 4 bases and J lost 3, with 18 bases in between. The CDR3 has 16 residues. CDR3 sequence: CASSPTLGRTDYGYTF. The CDR3 DNA follows: TGCGCCAGCAGCCCTACCCTGGGACGGACAGACTATGGCTACACCTTC.

Only a few counts were recorded for this clonotype. The chain has TRBV29-1 and TRBJ2-7, with D possibly TRBD1 on 6 matching bases. Germline CDR1 SQVTM, CDR2 ANQGSEA. Trimming pared 4 bases from V and 3 bases from J, leaving 13 bases between. The CDR3 has 13 amino acids. CDR3 loop: CSVAGVGFYEQYF. The CDR3 DNA reads as TGCAGCGTTGCAGGGGTGGGGTTCTACGAGCAGTACTTC.

V gene TRBV27 combines with J gene TRBJ2-4, with a weak D call TRBD1 (6 bases). Trimming took off 5 bases at V and 4 bases at J, with 15 bases between the two ends. CDR3 length: 15 amino acids. Germline V lookup: CDR1 MNHEY, CDR2 SMNVEV (reference sequence). Here the CDR3 DNA reads TGTGCCAGCAGTGCCCTTGGGACACCAAAAAACATTCAGTACTTC. It yields the protein CASSALGTPKNIQYF.

This clonotype showed up just a few times. This rearrangement joins TRBV25-1 to TRBJ2-3; 10 nucleotides agree with TRBD2. The CDR3 spans 16 residues. V lost 3 bases and J lost 4; bases outside the gene matches: 7. Germline V gene sequence: CDR1 MGHDK, CDR2 SYGVNS. CDR3 bases: TGTGCCAGCAGTGAGGTTAGCGGGGGGTTTGCAGATACGCAGTATTTT. It codes for CASSEVSGGFADTQYF.

The chain couples TRBV7-9 to TRBJ1-1, with 9 bases identical to TRBD1. Germline CDR1 SEHNR, CDR2 FQNEAQ (reference sequence). CDR3 size: 14 residues. Germline trimming cut 5 bases from V and 3 bases from J; bases unmatched to any gene: 4. DNA of the CDR3: TGTGCCAGCAGCCGACAGGGGGTCGACACTGAAGCTTTCTTT. Residues: CASSRQGVDTEAFF.

The V gene is TRBV11-2, the J gene TRBJ1-4, with 7 bases identical to TRBD1. The V and J ends lost 7 bases and 6 bases, in that order; junction bases with no gene match: 8. CDR1 is SGHAT, CDR2 FQNNGV, per germline. CDR3 length equals 14 residues. The CDR3 sequence is CASTNRGEDEKLFF. CDR3 in DNA: TGTGCCAGCACCAACAGGGGTGAGGATGAAAAACTGTTTTTT.

The sample holds a few counts of this clonotype. CDR3 DNA: TGTGCCAGCAGTCGATCGGACAGGGCCGGTTCACCCCTCCACTTT. Its translation: CASSRSDRAGSPLHF. The chain combines TRBV12-3 or TRBV12-4 with TRBJ1-6; 8 bases align to TRBD1. The CDR3 covers 15 residues. With V trimmed by 5 bases and J by 9 bases, 9 bases remained unmatched.

The chain is built from TRBV29-1 and TRBJ2-5, with no clear D. CDR1 SQVTM and CDR2 ANQGSEA come from the germline V gene. This CDR3 is 13 amino acids long. Trimming stripped 6 bases from V and 1 base from J, with 12 bases between. DNA for the CDR3: TGCAGCGTCCGAACTCGGCTCCAAGAGACCCAGTACTTC. It specifies CSVRTRLQETQYF.

CDR3 sequence (DNA): TGTGCCAGCAGCCAAGAGTCAGGGGAAACCGGGGAGCTGTTTTTT. It translates to CASSQESGETGELFF. The rearrangement uses TRBV14 and TRBJ2-2; D perhaps matches TRBD1 (6 bases). Trimming took 0 bases from V and 5 from J, leaving 10 bases between them. Germline V lookup: CDR1 SGHDN, CDR2 FVKESK. This CDR3 has 15 amino acids.

As concerns this clonotype: Its ends do not fully match the called genes, so a read error is possible. The chain is built from TRBV3-1 and TRBJ2-1, with D perhaps matching TRBD2 (7 bases). Germline-derived CDR1 and CDR2 are LGHDT and YNNKEL (reference sequence). This CDR3 contains 18 residues. CDR3 protein: CASNQEWAGALRYNEQFF. As DNA, the CDR3 is TGTGCCAGCAACCAAGAGTGGGCGGGGGCGCTTAGATACAATGAGCAGTTCTTC.

About this clonotype itself: This sequence may be a read error, since a much larger clone differs from it by one base. V gene TRBV15 combines with J gene TRBJ1-2; TRBD1 is a possible D gene (5 bases). This CDR3 has 15 amino acids. The V and J ends lost 0 bases and 8 bases respectively, with 16 bases between them. CDR1 LNHNV and CDR2 YYDKDF come from the germline V gene (reference sequence). In DNA, the CDR3 is TGTGCCACCAGCAGAGATGGACGAGGGGCTCTCGGCTACACCTTC. It yields the protein CATSRDGRGALGYTF.

With respect to this clonotype: An end of the junction does not agree with germline; a read error may underlie this. This chain uses TRBV10-2 with TRBJ1-6, with D unresolved. Germline V gene sequence: CDR1 WSHSY, CDR2 SAAADI. The CDR3 length is 14 residues. The CDR3 is CASSVEGGNSPPHF. The CDR3 nucleotides read TGCGCCAGCAGTGTGGAGGGAGGTAATTCACCCCCCCACTTT.

There are a few counts of this clonotype. V and J are TRBV7-9 and TRBJ2-3; perhaps TRBD2 as D (5 bases). V dropped 5 bases and J dropped 0 bases, with 15 bases sitting between them. The germline gives CDR1 SEHNR, CDR2 FQNEAQ (reference sequence). The CDR3 runs 16 residues. The CDR3 here is CASSAEDWGSTDTQYF. CDR3 sequence (DNA): TGTGCCAGCAGCGCAGAGGACTGGGGAAGCACAGATACGCAGTATTTT.

A note on this clonotype: An end of the junction does not agree with germline; a read error may underlie this. The V gene is TRBV12-3 or TRBV12-4, the J gene TRBJ1-2; TRBD1 is a possible D gene (6 bases). The CDR3 totals 15 residues. Here the CDR3 reads CASSLTTQGSYGHTF. DNA for the CDR3: TGTGCCAGCAGTTTAACAACACAGGGATCCTATGGCCACACCTTC.

This clonotype has a handful of counts. The chain combines TRBV2 with TRBJ1-1; 7 nucleotides line up with TRBD1. This CDR3 region has 15 residues. Germline assignment: CDR1 SNHLY and CDR2 FYNNEI. V dropped 5 bases and J dropped 7; count of bases not matched to a gene: 13. The CDR3 DNA sequence: TGTGCCAGCAGTACACAGACAGGGCCGGGCGGTGAAGCTTTCTTT. Its protein product is CASSTQTGPGGEAFF.

This chain links TRBV20-1 with TRBJ2-7; no firm D call. The V and J ends lost 6 bases and 2 bases respectively, with 17 bases between them. This CDR3 is built from 14 residues. Germline CDR1 DFQATT, CDR2 SNEGSKA (reference sequence). The CDR3 loop is CSASVAALTYEQYF. The CDR3 DNA is TGCAGTGCCTCAGTCGCGGCCCTAACCTACGAGCAGTACTTC.

This chain uses TRBV3-1 with TRBJ1-4, with a tentative D call TRBD1 (6 bases). The CDR3 covers 15 residues. Germline CDR1 is LGHDT and CDR2 is YNNKEL (reference sequence). The V gene lost 1 base and the J gene lost 8 bases, with 14 bases spanning the gap. The CDR3 nucleotides are TGTGCCAGCAGCCAAGCCCCGGGGGGCGAAGAAAAACTGTTTTTT. Residues: CASSQAPGGEEKLFF.

This clonotype turned up a few times. This sequence joins TRBV12-3 or TRBV12-4 and TRBJ2-5; no clear D. Trimming stripped 5 bases from V and 3 bases from J, with 13 bases between. There are 14 residues in the CDR3. CDR3 in amino acids: CASSISGSKETQYF. CDR3 bases: TGTGCCAGCAGTATTTCCGGTTCAAAAGAGACCCAGTACTTC.

This clonotype appeared a few times. Sequence at one end of the junction differs from germline and may be a read error. The chain uses TRBV7-7 and TRBJ2-1, with D possibly matching TRBD2 (7 bases). Germline CDR1 is SSHAT and CDR2 is FNYEAQ (reference sequence). This CDR3 is 16 amino acids long. CDR3 protein: CASSLGVGGRHDEQFF. For the CDR3, the DNA is TGTGCTAGCAGCTTAGGAGTGGGGGGGCGCCATGATGAGCAGTTCTTC.

A few counts support this clonotype. The V call is TRBV12-3 or TRBV12-4, the J call TRBJ2-1; D remains unclear. The CDR3 is 13 amino acids. V lost 5 bases and J lost 8, with 13 bases in between. Here the CDR3 DNA reads TGTGCCAGCAGTCGGGCTAGTATCCATGAGCAGTTCTTC. Amino acid sequence: CASSRASIHEQFF.

Turning to this clonotype: The junction differs from germline at one of its ends, possibly a read error. The chain couples TRBV4-1 to TRBJ2-3; 11 bases match TRBD2. Germline CDR1 MGHRA, CDR2 YSYEKL. The length of the CDR3 is 16 residues. This chain's CDR3 is CASSRAGLAGPDAQYF. As DNA, the CDR3 is TGCGCCAGCAGCCGGGCCGGACTAGCGGGCCCAGATGCGCAGTATTTT.

J is TRBJ1-4 and V is TRBV21-1; TRBD1 reflects the table's D call only, with no check against the DNA. TRBV21-1 is a recognized pseudogene. CDR3 length: 17 amino acids. The CDR3 loop reads CASSKSRPLVTNEKLFF. Written as DNA, the CDR3 is TGTGCCAGCAGCAAATCTAGGCCCCTGGTAACTAATGAAAAACTGTTTTTT.

The J gene is TRBJ1-2, the V gene TRBV11-2, with D hard to call. This CDR3 contains 13 residues. Germline V gene data show CDR1 as SGHAT and CDR2 as FQNNGV. V was shortened by 8 bases and J by 2 bases, with 12 bases between the two germline ends. CDR3 nucleotides: TGTGCCAGCTGCGTAGGAGGGAACTATGGCTACACCTTC. As protein: CASCVGGNYGYTF.

This clonotype was counted many times. This chain joins TRBV7-2 and TRBJ2-3, with TRBD2 matching over 7 bases. CDR1 SGHTA and CDR2 FQGNSA come from the germline V gene. This CDR3 has 15 amino acids. V gave up 1 base and J gave up 0 bases; unmatched junction bases: 1. The CDR3 coding sequence is TGTGCCAGCAGCTTAGGGGGACTAAGCACAGATACGCAGTATTTT. It translates to CASSLGGLSTDTQYF.